The clone carrying this T cell receptor (beta chain) was seen only a few times. Its antigen is currently unknown. This sample was taken from a study of T cell responses to AZD1222 COVID-19 vaccine. Assay used: immunoSEQ multiplex PCR; TCRdb lists only in-frame clones, some missing. The sample lists about 140,000 clones, about 91% occurring once. The CDR3 is 19 amino acids. Looked up from germline, CDR1 is MNHEY and CDR2 is SMNVEV (reference sequence). Trimming removed 1 base at V and 1 base at J, with 20 bases between. General observations from the study: Spike as a whole was targeted by vaccine-associated CD4 TCRs, dominant at 160-218 and 743-854. Donors were largely white British and mainly female; clonal diversity was possibly underestimated.

Sequenced here: peripheral blood, sampled 28 days after the second AZD1222 dose. This sequence originates from an adult who received the AZD1222 COVID-19 vaccine. This rearrangement joins TRBV27 to TRBJ1-5; the D is unclear. CDR3 DNA sequence: TGTGCCAGCAGTTTATTGTCCAGGTACCACCGGGTGAGCAATCAGCCCCAGCATTTT. This codes for CASSLLSRYHRVSNQPQHF.